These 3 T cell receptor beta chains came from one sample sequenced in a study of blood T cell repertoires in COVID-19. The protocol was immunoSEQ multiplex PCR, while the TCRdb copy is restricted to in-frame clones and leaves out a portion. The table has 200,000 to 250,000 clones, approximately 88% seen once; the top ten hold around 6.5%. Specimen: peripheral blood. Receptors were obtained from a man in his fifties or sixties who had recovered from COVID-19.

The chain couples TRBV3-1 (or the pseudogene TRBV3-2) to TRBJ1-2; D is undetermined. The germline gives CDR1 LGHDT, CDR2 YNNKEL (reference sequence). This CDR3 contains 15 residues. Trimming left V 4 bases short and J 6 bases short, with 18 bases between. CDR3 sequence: CASSRLSGEMNGYTF. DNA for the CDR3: TGTGCCAGCAGCCGGTTATCTGGGGAGATGAATGGCTACACCTTC.

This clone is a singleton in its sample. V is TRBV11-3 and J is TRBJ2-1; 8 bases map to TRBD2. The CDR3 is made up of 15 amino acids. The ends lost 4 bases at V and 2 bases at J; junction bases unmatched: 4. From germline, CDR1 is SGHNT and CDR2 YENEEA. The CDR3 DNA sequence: TGTGCCAGCAGCTCCGGGAGGGCCCCCTACAATGAGCAGTTCTTC. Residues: CASSSGRAPYNEQFF.

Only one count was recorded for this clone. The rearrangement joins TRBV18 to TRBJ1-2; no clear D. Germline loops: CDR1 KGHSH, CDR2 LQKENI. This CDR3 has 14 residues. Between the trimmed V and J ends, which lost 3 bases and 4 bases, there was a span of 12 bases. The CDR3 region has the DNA TGTGCCAGCTCACCGCCGAGTGAGAGCTATGGCTACACCTTC. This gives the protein CASSPPSESYGYTF.